Below are 32 T cell receptor beta chains sequenced from a single sample in a study of regulatory T cells in long-lasting Graves disease. Construction of the TCR beta libraries employed iRepertoire HTBI primers in conjunction with Arm-PCR of CDR3 regions. TCRdb itself ran the multiplex PCR reads through MiXCR, one entry per CDR3 protein. The sample lists over 500,000 distinct CDR3 sequences, roughly 15% occurring once. Stated time point: newly diagnosed GD, antithyroid drugs for less than 3 months. Extracted RNA from PBMCs served as the source of the TCR library. Another study also made use of these data, one on T cells in Graves' hyperthyroidism and ophthalmopathy.

The material sequenced was peripheral blood mononuclear cells (PBMCs), taken at new diagnosis, from a patient treated with antithyroid drugs. These receptors all come from a young woman with Graves disease.

This clonotype was seen many times. The chain combines TRBV15 with TRBJ2-7; D may be TRBD1 (5 bases). This CDR3 has 14 amino acids. Germline V CDR1 and CDR2: LNHNV, YYDKDF (reference sequence). V was shortened by 4 bases and J by 2 bases, with 12 bases between the two germline ends. In nucleotides, the CDR3 is TGTGCCACCAGCACGGAGACAGCCACCTACGAGCAGTACTTC. This sequence encodes CATSTETATYEQYF.

This sequence joins TRBV19 and TRBJ2-4, with D possibly matching TRBD2 (5 bases). Trimming cost V 1 base and J 10 bases, with 11 bases left between them. The CDR3 runs to 13 residues. CDR1 and CDR2 (germline): LNHDA, SQIVND (reference sequence). The CDR3 sequence: CASSIAPGGIQYF. In DNA, the CDR3 is TGTGCCAGTAGTATAGCCCCCGGCGGGATTCAGTACTTC.

This chain joins TRBV20-1 and TRBJ2-7; no clear D. The ends were cut back, 8 bases at V and 1 base at J, with 15 bases in the middle. This CDR3 is built from 13 residues. Germline loops: CDR1 DFQATT, CDR2 SNEGSKA (reference sequence). Here the CDR3 DNA reads TGCAGTTCGGTCCCGGTCGAGTCCTACGAGCAGTACTTC. It translates to CSSVPVESYEQYF.

This clonotype was counted between two and nine times. The chain carries TRBV9 and TRBJ1-5, with D maybe TRBD1 (5 bases). The CDR3 contains 15 residues. Looked up from germline, CDR1 is SGDLS and CDR2 is YYNGEE. The V and J ends lost 4 bases and 6 bases respectively, with 17 bases between them. The CDR3 DNA sequence: TGTGCCAGCAGCCGAGGGGTGGGGGAGGGTCAGCCCCAGCATTTT. It is translated as CASSRGVGEGQPQHF.

This clonotype has at least ten counts. The chain is built from TRBV2 and TRBJ1-5, with D unresolved. The CDR3 consists of 15 residues. CDR1 and CDR2 (germline): SNHLY, FYNNEI. V lost 6 bases and J 1 base, leaving 13 bases between the germline ends. Written as DNA, the CDR3 is TGTGCCAGCAGAATGAGAGGGTTGAGCAATCAGCCCCAGCATTTT. It is translated as CASRMRGLSNQPQHF.

This clonotype was observed at least ten times. The rearrangement joins TRBV20-1 to TRBJ1-2, with TRBD1 as a possible D gene (6 bases). The germline CDR1 and CDR2 sequences are DFQATT and SNEGSKA (reference sequence). V shed 1 base and J shed 0 bases, with 12 bases lying between them. The CDR3 length is 15 residues. The CDR3 reads CSARAPGATNYGYTF. CDR3 nucleotide sequence: TGCAGTGCTAGAGCCCCGGGGGCAACTAACTATGGCTACACCTTC.

This rearrangement joins TRBV27 to TRBJ2-5, with 13 bases lining up with TRBD2. The germline CDR1 and CDR2 sequences are MNHEY and SMNVEV (reference sequence). This CDR3 spans 14 amino acids. After removal of 6 bases from V and 14 bases from J, the junction contained 12 bases not matched to a gene. CDR3 sequence reads: CASRETSGRATIYF. For the CDR3, the DNA is TGTGCCAGCAGAGAAACTAGCGGGAGGGCCACGATTTACTTC.

A few counts support this clonotype. This chain connects TRBV5-6 to TRBJ2-2, with TRBD2 matching 8 bases. Unmatched junction bases numbered 2, after V lost 3 bases and J lost 4 bases. The germline V gene encodes CDR1 SGHDT and CDR2 YYEEEE. This CDR3 has 14 amino acids. The CDR3 loop is CASSSGLATGELFF. The CDR3 bases are TGTGCCAGCAGCTCAGGACTAGCCACCGGGGAGCTGTTTTTT. Combining the CDR3 with reference TRBV5-6 and TRBJ2-2 gives the whole variable domain DAGVTQSPTHLIKTRGQQVTLRCSPKSGHDTVSWYQQALGQGPQFIFQYYEEEERQRGNFPDRFSGHQFPNYSSELNVNALLLGDSALYLCASSSGLATGELFFGEGSRLTVL.

This clonotype was found a few times. The genes are TRBV29-1 and TRBJ2-7; 7 bases line up with TRBD1. Germline lookup yields CDR1 SQVTM and CDR2 ANQGSEA. The trim removed 2 bases at V and 1 base at J, leaving 2 bases unmatched. The length of the CDR3 is 13 residues. The CDR3 DNA is TGCAGCGTTGAATTACAGGGGTCCTACGAGCAGTACTTC. Translating it yields CSVELQGSYEQYF.

The chain links TRBV7-9 to TRBJ2-2, with D perhaps matching TRBD2 (6 bases). CDR1 and CDR2 from the germline V gene are SEHNR and FQNEAQ (reference sequence). The V and J ends lost 7 bases and 6 bases respectively, with 15 bases between them. The length of the CDR3 is 14 residues. This chain's CDR3 is CASNPSGGSGELFF. The CDR3, as DNA: TGTGCCAGCAACCCCAGTGGGGGGTCCGGGGAGCTGTTTTTT.

The rearrangement uses TRBV19 and TRBJ2-7; D may correspond to TRBD1 or TRBD2 (5 bases each). The germline V and J ends were trimmed by 7 bases and 2 bases, with 21 bases remaining between them. The germline gives CDR1 LNHDA, CDR2 SQIVND (reference sequence). The CDR3 runs to 16 residues. Written as DNA, the CDR3 is TGTGCCAGTATCTCCTCCCAGGGAGAGGTCCCCTACGAGCAGTACTTC. Translated: CASISSQGEVPYEQYF.

This clonotype was detected a few times. This chain uses TRBV27 with TRBJ2-7; D tentatively fits TRBD1 or TRBD2 (5 bases each). V lost 10 bases to trimming and J lost 5 bases, with 12 bases between them. The CDR3 runs 11 residues. Germline values: CDR1 MNHEY, CDR2 SMNVEV (reference sequence). As DNA, the CDR3 is TGTGCCATCCCGAGAGGGGACGAGCAGTACTTC. Translating gives CAIPRGDEQYF.

A few counts support this clonotype. The chain is built from TRBV3-1 and TRBJ2-1, with D unclear. Germline V CDR1 and CDR2: LGHDT, YNNKEL (reference sequence). CDR3 length: 11 amino acids. The V gene lost 4 bases and the J gene lost 10 bases, with 8 bases spanning the gap. The CDR3 DNA reads as TGTGCCAGCAGCCTTCTTAGCGAGCAGTTCTTC. This translates into CASSLLSEQFF.

This clonotype has ten or more counts. The rearrangement uses TRBV27 and TRBJ1-5; D remains ambiguous. V gave up 6 bases and J gave up 3 bases, with 12 bases separating them. Germline lookup yields CDR1 MNHEY and CDR2 SMNVEV (reference sequence). The length of the CDR3 is 14 residues. In DNA form, the CDR3 reads TGTGCCAGCAGCCCAGACCCACCCAATCAGCCCCAGCATTTT. It specifies CASSPDPPNQPQHF.

This chain links TRBV18 with TRBJ2-7, with 10 bases lining up with TRBD2. The J segment lost 4 bases and the V segment lost 6 bases, leaving 9 bases of the junction unmatched. CDR3 length: 15 amino acids. From germline, CDR1 is KGHSH and CDR2 LQKENI. The CDR3 coding sequence is TGTGCCAGCTCCCCGGCTAGCGGGGGATTATACGAGCAGTACTTC. Translation gives CASSPASGGLYEQYF.

This clonotype was observed a few times. V gene TRBV7-2 combines with J gene TRBJ1-5; no clear D gene. Trimming pared 5 bases from V and 2 bases from J, leaving 16 bases between. The CDR3 sequence is 16 residues long. The V gene's germline CDR1 is SGHTA and CDR2 FQGNSA. In nucleotides, the CDR3 is TGTGCCAGCAGCCTCGGGCCGTACCAGGGCAATCAGCCCCAGCATTTT. It yields the protein CASSLGPYQGNQPQHF.

This clonotype has only a few counts. This chain uses TRBV5-1 with TRBJ2-1; 12 bases are shared with TRBD2. Germline assignment: CDR1 SGHRS and CDR2 YFSETQ. J lost 1 base, V lost 1 base, and 6 bases had no gene match. This CDR3 spans 18 amino acids. The DNA for the CDR3 is TGCGCCAGCAGCTTGCGTCTGACTAGCGGGAGTTCCTACAATGAGCAGTTCTTC. Translated: CASSLRLTSGSSYNEQFF.

This chain joins TRBV19 and TRBJ1-1; D not certain. The CDR3 runs 15 residues. Trimming took off 5 bases at V and 6 bases at J, with 19 bases between the two ends. Looked up from germline, CDR1 is LNHDA and CDR2 is SQIVND (reference sequence). Here the CDR3 DNA reads TGTGCCAGTAGTGTATTCCCCCCGAGGGCCCCTGAAGCTTTCTTT. It is translated as CASSVFPPRAPEAFF.

The chain has TRBV6-1 and TRBJ1-2, with 11 bases identical to TRBD1. Germline values: CDR1 MNHNS, CDR2 SASEGT. V gave up 10 bases and J gave up 8 bases; unmatched junction bases: 6. This CDR3 spans 12 amino acids. The CDR3 DNA reads TGTGCCACTACGGACAGGGGGCAAGGCTACACCTTC. Its translation: CATTDRGQGYTF.

This clonotype was observed a few times. J is TRBJ2-3 and V is TRBV19, with D perhaps TRBD2 (5 bases). The CDR3 length is 13 residues. The V and J ends lost 9 bases and 2 bases respectively, with 12 bases between them. CDR1 and CDR2 from the germline V gene are LNHDA and SQIVND (reference sequence). The CDR3 coding sequence is TGTGCCAGCAGCCCGGGATTCACAGATACGCAGTATTTT. This gives the protein CASSPGFTDTQYF.

This clonotype was detected a few times. The chain has TRBV11-2 and TRBJ2-5, with unresolved D. The CDR3 extends over 12 amino acids. Germline assignment: CDR1 SGHAT and CDR2 FQNNGV. The V gene lost 5 bases and the J gene lost 2 bases, with 6 bases spanning the gap. As DNA, the CDR3 is TGTGCCAGCAGCCACACTCAAGAGACCCAGTACTTC. As protein: CASSHTQETQYF.

This clonotype turned up a few times. This sequence joins TRBV6-5 and TRBJ2-7; possibly TRBD1 for D (6 bases). V lost 0 bases and J 3 bases, leaving 9 bases between the germline ends. From germline, CDR1 is MNHEY and CDR2 SVGAGI. This CDR3 spans 14 amino acids. The CDR3 DNA reads as TGTGCCAGCAGTTACTCGGACAGAAACTACGAGCAGTACTTC. This sequence encodes CASSYSDRNYEQYF.

This clonotype was detected a few times. The gene calls are TRBV19 and TRBJ2-5; D unclear. V lost 5 bases to trimming and J lost 5 bases, with 12 bases between them. This CDR3 region has 13 residues. Germline V lookup: CDR1 LNHDA, CDR2 SQIVND (reference sequence). The CDR3 sequence: CASSVTVWETQYF. Written as DNA, the CDR3 is TGTGCCAGTAGTGTCACCGTTTGGGAGACCCAGTACTTC.

This clonotype has a count of ten or more. The V gene is TRBV6-2 or TRBV6-3, the J gene TRBJ2-1; 8 nucleotides line up with TRBD2. The junction had 10 bases not matched to a gene; V was cut back by 5 bases and J by 7 bases. CDR1 and CDR2 (germline): MNHEY, SVGEGT. The CDR3 loop spans 15 amino acids. The CDR3 sequence: CASSEPGLGFNEQFF. The CDR3 DNA is TGTGCCAGCAGTGAGCCGGGACTAGGGTTTAATGAGCAGTTCTTC.

This clonotype showed up many times. CDR3 sequence (DNA): TGTGCCAGCAGCTCCCCCCCGAATTCCTACGAGCAGTACTTC. As protein: CASSSPPNSYEQYF. The V gene is TRBV11-2, the J gene TRBJ2-7; unclear D gene. Trimming shortened V by 4 bases and J by 1 base, and 11 bases separated the two germline ends. The CDR3 runs to 14 residues. The germline gives CDR1 SGHAT, CDR2 FQNNGV.

This clonotype was found a few times. V is TRBV3-1 and J is TRBJ2-1; 11 nucleotides agree with TRBD2. V dropped 7 bases and J dropped 4; count of bases not matched to a gene: 9. Per the germline V gene, CDR1 is LGHDT and CDR2 is YNNKEL (reference sequence). This CDR3 spans 16 amino acids. CDR3 DNA: TGTGCCAGCACCAGACTAGCGGGGACCCCATACAATGAGCAGTTCTTC. Residues: CASTRLAGTPYNEQFF.

The sample holds many counts of this clonotype. V is TRBV12-3 or TRBV12-4 and J is TRBJ1-4; D is ambiguous. V lost 8 bases and J 5 bases, leaving 15 bases between the germline ends. The CDR3 is 14 residues long. The CDR3 DNA reads TGTGCCAGCTGCCGTGGAAGGCGCAATGAAAAACTGTTTTTT. It is translated as CASCRGRRNEKLFF.

The CDR3 loop is CSARLEVGWDTQYF. As DNA, the CDR3 is TGCAGTGCTAGACTGGAAGTGGGATGGGATACGCAGTATTTT. The V and J genes are TRBV20-1 and TRBJ2-3; no definite D call. Looked up from germline, CDR1 is DFQATT and CDR2 is SNEGSKA (reference sequence). This CDR3 contains 14 residues. V lost 2 bases, J lost 6 bases, and 15 bases lay in between.

This clonotype was detected ten times or more. J is TRBJ1-6 and V is TRBV6-1; 9 bases map to TRBD1. V was clipped by 6 bases and J by 11 bases; unmatched bases: 11. The length of the CDR3 is 15 residues. The germline V gene has CDR1 MNHNS and CDR2 SASEGT. CDR3 loop: CASRNPGTGFTPLHF. The CDR3 bases are TGTGCCAGCAGGAATCCCGGGACAGGGTTTACACCCCTCCACTTT.

This clonotype was seen ten or more times. This chain joins TRBV5-1 and TRBJ1-1, with 7 positions matching TRBD1. Germline V gene sequence: CDR1 SGHRS, CDR2 YFSETQ. Unmatched junction bases numbered 6, after V lost 0 bases and J lost 1 base. The length of the CDR3 is 16 residues. DNA for the CDR3: TGCGCCAGCAGCTTGGATGCCGGGACAGCGAACACTGAAGCTTTCTTT. Encoded protein: CASSLDAGTANTEAFF.

The CDR3: CASSLSAAGTGANVLTF. In DNA form, the CDR3 reads TGTGCCAGCAGTTTATCAGCTGCGGGAACTGGGGCCAACGTCCTGACTTTC. The J gene is TRBJ2-6, the V gene TRBV28, with D tentatively TRBD2 (6 bases). The CDR3 is 17 amino acids. V was clipped by 1 base and J by 2 bases, with 12 bases between them. Per the germline V gene, CDR1 is MDHEN and CDR2 is SYDVKM.

Notes on this clonotype: Just one base apart from a much larger clone, this may be a read error. The V call is TRBV14, the J call TRBJ1-2; no clear D. This CDR3 region has 16 residues. CDR1 is SGHDN and CDR2 is FVKESK in the germline V gene. Trimming removed 5 bases from V and 6 bases from J, with 22 bases in between. Written as DNA, the CDR3 is TGTGCCAGCAGCTCACTAGGCACGGAGAGCTTGGATGGCTACACCTTC. Its translation is CASSSLGTESLDGYTF.